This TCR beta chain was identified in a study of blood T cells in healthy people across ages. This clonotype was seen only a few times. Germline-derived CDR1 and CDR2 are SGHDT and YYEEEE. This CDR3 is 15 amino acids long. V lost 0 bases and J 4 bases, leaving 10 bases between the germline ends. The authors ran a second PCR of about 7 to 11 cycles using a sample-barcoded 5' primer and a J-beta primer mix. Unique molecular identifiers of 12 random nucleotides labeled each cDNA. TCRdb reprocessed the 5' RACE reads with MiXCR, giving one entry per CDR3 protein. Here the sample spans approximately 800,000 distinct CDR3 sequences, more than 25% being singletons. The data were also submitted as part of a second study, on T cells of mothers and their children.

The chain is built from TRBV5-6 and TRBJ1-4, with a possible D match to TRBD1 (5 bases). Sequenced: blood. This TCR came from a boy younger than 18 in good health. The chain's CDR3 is CASSLAGVGNEKLFF. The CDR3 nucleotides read TGTGCCAGCAGCTTGGCGGGGGTTGGTAATGAAAAACTGTTTTTT.